The 14 T cell receptor beta chains below all came from one sample that was sequenced in a study of T cell repertoires in cytomegalovirus infection. In TCRdb, the reads were re-called with MiXCR into one record per CDR3 protein. The table records about 770,000 distinct CDR3 sequences, almost 30% of them present only once. Their target antigens are unknown. Here the sequenced sample was cultured CD8+ T cells from PBMCs, taken from culture after CMV antigen stimulation. Source of these receptors: a human donor in good health (CMV status not recorded). Some clones in this sample may be carry-over from other donors' samples.

The chain couples TRBV6-5 to TRBJ1-1, with 9 bases lining up with TRBD1. The length of the CDR3 is 16 residues. Per germline, CDR1 MNHEY and CDR2 SVGAGI. The V segment lost 2 bases and the J segment 1 base; nucleotides outside the gene matches: 5. CDR3 region: CASSYEQGAANTEAFF. The CDR3 DNA follows: TGTGCCAGCAGTTACGAACAGGGGGCGGCGAACACTGAAGCTTTCTTT.

The V call is TRBV19, the J call TRBJ1-5, with D hard to call. This CDR3 has 15 residues. Germline loops: CDR1 LNHDA, CDR2 SQIVND (reference sequence). V lost 6 bases and J lost 7, with 19 bases in between. The DNA for the CDR3 is TGTGCCAGTAGAAACGAGGGATCCTATGGACAGCCCCAGCATTTT. Its translation: CASRNEGSYGQPQHF.

This sequence joins TRBV5-4 and TRBJ1-2; the match to TRBD1 covers 7 bases. V trimming: 2 bases; J trimming: 2 bases; junction bases outside the gene matches: 9. Germline assignment: CDR1 SGHNT and CDR2 YYREEE (reference sequence). CDR3 length equals 16 residues. The CDR3 protein is CASSFRRETGNYGYTF. The DNA for the CDR3 is TGTGCCAGCAGCTTTCGCAGAGAGACAGGGAACTATGGCTACACCTTC. Full variable domain (missing parts from reference TRBV5-4 and TRBJ1-2): ETGVTQSPTHLIKTRGQQVTLRCSSQSGHNTVSWYQQALGQGPQFIFQYYREEENGRGNFPPRFSGLQFPNYSSELNVNALELDDSALYLCASSFRRETGNYGYTFGSGTRLTVV.

There are a few counts of this clonotype. The chain carries TRBV7-3 and TRBJ1-6, with D unclear. The CDR3 runs 14 residues. CDR1 and CDR2 from the germline V gene are SGHTA and FQGTGA. V lost 3 bases and J 5 bases, leaving 8 bases between the germline ends. The DNA for the CDR3 is TGTGCCAGCAGCTTTTCGGGCAATAATTCACCCCTCCACTTT. It encodes CASSFSGNNSPLHF. The full variable domain, its missing parts supplied by reference TRBV7-3 and TRBJ1-6, is GAGVSQTPSNKVTEKGKYVELRCDPISGHTALYWYRQSLGQGPEFLIYFQGTGAADDSGLPNDRFFAVRPEGSVSTLKIQRTERGDSAVYLCASSFSGNNSPLHFGNGTRLTVT.

The chain employs TRBV11-2 and TRBJ2-7, with no clear D. Trimming shortened V by 6 bases and J by 5 bases, and 11 bases separated the two germline ends. Per the germline V gene, CDR1 is SGHAT and CDR2 is FQNNGV. CDR3 length equals 12 residues. CDR3 DNA: TGTGCCAGCAGTCCCGGAGTTGACGAGCAGTACTTC. Translating gives CASSPGVDEQYF. The complete variable domain, with remaining parts taken from reference TRBV11-2 and TRBJ2-7, reads EAGVAQSPRYKIIEKRQSVAFWCNPISGHATLYWYQQILGQGPKLLIQFQNNGVVDDSQLPKDRFSAERLKGVDSTLKIQPAKLEDSAVYLCASSPGVDEQYFGPGTRLTVT.

V usage is TRBV11-2 and J usage is TRBJ2-5; the D call may be TRBD1 or TRBD2 (7 bases each). The CDR3 loop spans 16 amino acids. V dropped 4 bases and J dropped 2 bases, with 17 bases sitting between them. Germline-derived CDR1 and CDR2 are SGHAT and FQNNGV. CDR3 residues: CASSWLGGGRQETQYF. The CDR3 nucleotides are TGTGCCAGCAGCTGGCTAGGGGGCGGGAGACAAGAGACCCAGTACTTC.

This rearrangement joins TRBV7-8 to TRBJ1-6; no clear D gene. Trimming stripped 2 bases from V and 8 bases from J, with 13 bases between. The germline V gene encodes CDR1 SGHVS and CDR2 FQNEAQ. CDR3 length equals 15 residues. CDR3 region: CASSLFGVSDSPLHF. CDR3 coding DNA: TGTGCCAGCAGCTTATTTGGGGTCTCGGATTCACCCCTCCACTTT.

This clonotype was counted only a few times. CDR3 DNA sequence: TGTGCCAGCAGTCCCGGAGAGAGGGGGGGGTACCAAGAGACCCAGTACTTC. Translation gives CASSPGERGGYQETQYF. The V call is TRBV28, the J call TRBJ2-5; D possibly corresponds to TRBD2 (7 bases). From germline, CDR1 is MDHEN and CDR2 SYDVKM. CDR3 size: 17 residues. V lost 5 bases, J lost 0 bases, and 19 bases lay in between. The whole variable domain, filled in from reference TRBV28 and TRBJ2-5, reads DVKVTQSSRYLVKRTGEKVFLECVQDMDHENMFWYRQDPGLGLRLIYFSYDVKMKEKGDIPEGYSVSREKKERFSLILESASTNQTSMYLCASSPGERGGYQETQYFGPGTRLLVL.

A word on this clonotype: The germline gene is not matched at one end of the junction; a read error may be the cause. The V call is TRBV4-1, the J call TRBJ2-1; D is uncertain. The CDR3 length is 16 residues. The V gene's germline CDR1 is MGHRA and CDR2 YSYEKL. The CDR3 loop is CASSQESGEVYNEQFF. The CDR3 DNA reads as TGTGCCAGCAGCCAAGAATCAGGAGAGGTCTACAATGAGCAGTTCTTC.

J is TRBJ2-7 and V is TRBV5-4, with TRBD1 as a possible D gene (5 bases). The germline CDR1 and CDR2 sequences are SGHNT and YYREEE (reference sequence). V shed 0 bases and J shed 6 bases, with 10 bases lying between them. The CDR3 runs to 13 residues. CDR3 loop: CASSLDAGIEQYV. DNA of the CDR3: TGTGCCAGCAGCTTGGATGCAGGGATCGAGCAGTACGTC.

This clonotype appeared once. The J gene is TRBJ1-5, the V gene TRBV19; D gene uncertain. The CDR3 contains 15 residues. Germline V gene lookup returns CDR1 LNHDA and CDR2 SQIVND (reference sequence). V lost 2 bases and J 3 bases, leaving 11 bases between the germline ends. Here the CDR3 DNA reads TGTGCCAGTAGTATATGGACGGAAATCAATCAGCCCCAGCATTTT. Residues: CASSIWTEINQPQHF. Looking up the rest from reference TRBV19 and TRBJ1-5 gives the full variable domain: DGGITQSPKYLFRKEGQNVTLSCEQNLNHDAMYWYRQDPGQGLRLIYYSQIVNDFQKGDIAEGYSVSREKKESFPLTVTSAQKNPTAFYLCASSIWTEINQPQHFGDGTRLSIL.

This clonotype was recorded a few times. CDR3 sequence (DNA): TGTGCCAGCAGCCCCGGACAGGGGCCGACCGGGGAGCTGTTTTTT. Its protein is CASSPGQGPTGELFF. The genes are TRBV6-2 or TRBV6-3 and TRBJ2-2, with 9 bases that match TRBD1. CDR3 length: 15 residues. V shed 6 bases, J shed 5 bases, and the junction held 7 bases outside the gene matches. Germline values: CDR1 MNHEY, CDR2 SVGEGT.

This clonotype was seen at least ten times. The chain joins TRBV4-3 to TRBJ2-2; D is perhaps TRBD2 (5 bases). This CDR3 has 15 residues. With 7 bases removed from V and 4 bases from J, the gap between germline ends came to 16 bases. Germline values: CDR1 LGHNA, CDR2 YSLEER. CDR3 in DNA: TGCGCCAGCACCCACGCCGGGGTCGGCACCGGGGAGCTGTTTTTT. This translates into CASTHAGVGTGELFF.

This clonotype was seen many times. The chain links TRBV5-1 to TRBJ1-1; 9 nucleotides line up with TRBD1. Germline V CDR1 and CDR2: SGHRS, YFSETQ. CDR3 size: 12 residues. V trimming: 4 bases; J trimming: 8 bases; junction bases outside the gene matches: 3. The chain's CDR3 is CASSRTGAEAFF. The CDR3 DNA reads TGCGCCAGCAGCAGGACAGGGGCCGAAGCTTTCTTT. Looking up the rest from reference TRBV5-1 and TRBJ1-1 gives the full variable domain: KAGVTQTPRYLIKTRGQQVTLSCSPISGHRSVSWYQQTPGQGLQFLFEYFSETQRNKGNFPGRFSGRQFSNSRSEMNVSTLELGDSALYLCASSRTGAEAFFGQGTRLTVV.